This T cell receptor (beta chain) is from a study of T cell clones after liver transplantation. Study overall: A pre-transplant mixed lymphocyte reaction with TCRbeta sequencing defined graft-donor-reactive clones followed in post-transplant blood. Pre-transplant mixed lymphocyte reactions yielded third-party-reactive TCRbeta sequences as comparators for graft-donor-reactive sequences.

The data were produced by immunoSEQ multiplex PCR, yet TCRdb's version contains in-frame clones alone and is incomplete. The table shows about 100,000 clones, with around four fifths occurring only once. V shed 8 bases and J shed 2 bases, with 13 bases lying between them. Germline V lookup: CDR1 SGHTA, CDR2 FQGNSA. The CDR3 has 14 residues. The source is a human donor who received a liver transplant. The chain employs TRBV7-2 and TRBJ1-5, with D tentatively TRBD1 (6 bases). Sequences were derived from CD4+ T cells from blood, sampled before liver transplant. CDR3 sequence reads: CASSGVKGNQPQHF. For the CDR3, the DNA is TGTGCCAGCTCAGGGGTCAAGGGCAATCAGCCCCAGCATTTT.